These 30 T cell receptor beta chains share one sample of origin, sequenced in a study of T cells after yellow fever vaccination. TCRdb passed the 5' RACE reads through MiXCR, listing each CDR3 protein once. The sample yields roughly 160,000 distinct CDR3 sequences, approximately 10% seen once. The source was CD8+ T cells sorted from PBMCs, collected 45 days after the yellow fever booster vaccination. The receptor set was obtained from a man in his late teens or twenties who received the YFV17D yellow fever vaccine.

This chain links TRBV6-5 with TRBJ1-1; 9 nucleotides line up with TRBD1. Trimming at V came to 6 bases and at J to 0 bases, leaving 8 bases not matched to a gene. This CDR3 is 16 amino acids long. Germline V gene sequence: CDR1 MNHEY, CDR2 SVGAGI. DNA of the CDR3: TGTGCCAGCAGCCCCGGGACAGGGAAACTGAACACTGAAGCTTTCTTT. It is translated as CASSPGTGKLNTEAFF.

The table lists this clonotype with a few counts. The chain joins TRBV27 to TRBJ1-5; D not certain. This CDR3 is built from 13 residues. Trimming pared 0 bases from V and 6 bases from J, leaving 6 bases between. Germline CDR1 reads MNHEY; CDR2 reads SMNVEV (reference sequence). The CDR3 DNA sequence: TGTGCCAGCAGTTTATCGGGTGGTCAGCCCCAGCATTTT. Protein sequence: CASSLSGGQPQHF.

The table lists this clonotype with many counts. This chain connects TRBV7-9 to TRBJ1-2; possibly TRBD1 for D (5 bases). The CDR3 is 14 residues long. V lost 5 bases, J lost 6 bases, and 16 bases lay in between. The germline CDR1 and CDR2 sequences are SEHNR and FQNEAQ (reference sequence). The CDR3 sequence: CASSHPRGRHGYTF. As DNA, the CDR3 is TGTGCCAGCAGCCACCCCCGGGGCCGGCATGGCTACACCTTC.

At least ten counts were recorded for this clonotype. The rearrangement uses TRBV4-3 and TRBJ2-1, with 7 bases matching TRBD2. The CDR3 is made up of 14 amino acids. Germline CDR1 reads LGHNA; CDR2 reads YSLEER. V shed 2 bases, J shed 7 bases, and the junction held 5 bases outside the gene matches. The CDR3 bases are TGCGCCAGCAGCCAACTTAACGGGGGGAATGAGCAGTTCTTC. Residues: CASSQLNGGNEQFF.

This clonotype has more than one count but fewer than ten. This CDR3 is CATLDGSYEQYF. Here the CDR3 DNA reads TGTGCCACATTAGACGGATCCTACGAGCAGTACTTC. V gene TRBV19 combines with J gene TRBJ2-7; D unresolved. Trimming stripped 10 bases from V and 1 base from J, with 11 bases between. Germline CDR1 and CDR2: LNHDA and SQIVND (reference sequence). The CDR3 spans 12 residues.

In this sample, this clonotype turned up a few times. The chain recombines TRBV3-1 with TRBJ2-5, with 9 bases lining up with TRBD2. V shed 0 bases, J shed 4 bases, and the junction held 9 bases outside the gene matches. The CDR3 totals 17 residues. The V gene's germline CDR1 is LGHDT and CDR2 YNNKEL (reference sequence). The chain's CDR3 is CASSQEGGLAGPETQYF. CDR3 DNA sequence: TGTGCCAGCAGCCAAGAGGGGGGACTAGCCGGACCAGAGACCCAGTACTTC.

By share of the sample, this clonotype is medium-sized. The rearrangement uses TRBV9 and TRBJ1-1; D is undetermined. V shed 0 bases and J shed 4 bases, with 7 bases lying between them. Germline CDR1 SGDLS, CDR2 YYNGEE. The CDR3 has 13 residues. CDR3: CASSVGTGTEAFF. CDR3 DNA: TGTGCCAGCAGCGTAGGGACGGGCACTGAAGCTTTCTTT.

This clonotype was counted only a few times. This sequence joins TRBV29-1 and TRBJ1-5, with 11 positions matching TRBD1. The V gene end was trimmed by 6 bases and the J gene end by 10 bases; junction bases not matched to a gene: 11. The germline V gene has CDR1 SQVTM and CDR2 ANQGSEA. The CDR3 contains 14 residues. As DNA, the CDR3 is TGCAGCGTGGGGTCCGGGACAGGGGGTAAACCCCAGCATTTT. Its protein is CSVGSGTGGKPQHF.

The chain employs TRBV9 and TRBJ1-2; D is perhaps TRBD1 (6 bases). The CDR3 loop spans 15 amino acids. Trimming removed 2 bases at V and 4 bases at J, with 15 bases between. The germline V gene encodes CDR1 SGDLS and CDR2 YYNGEE. The CDR3 here is CASSVAQGAVYGYTF. CDR3 sequence (DNA): TGTGCCAGCAGCGTCGCACAGGGTGCAGTCTATGGCTACACCTTC. The complete variable domain, with remaining parts taken from reference TRBV9 and TRBJ1-2, reads DSGVTQTPKHLITATGQRVTLRCSPRSGDLSVYWYQQSLDQGLQFLIQYYNGEERAKGNILERFSAQQFPDLHSELNLSSLELGDSALYFCASSVAQGAVYGYTFGSGTRLTVV.

CDR3: CASSGRTSAQETQYF. The DNA for the CDR3 is TGTGCCAGCAGTGGGCGGACTAGCGCGCAAGAGACCCAGTACTTC. The chain uses TRBV6-1 and TRBJ2-5; 9 bases line up with TRBD2. Germline CDR1 and CDR2: MNHNS and SASEGT. Trimming took 4 bases from V and 2 from J; bases not matched to a gene: 5. The CDR3 is made up of 15 amino acids.

This clonotype was counted ten times or more. One junction end does not reproduce the germline sequence, and a read error may be involved. This chain joins TRBV7-7 and TRBJ1-1; D gene ambiguous. In germline, CDR1 is SSHAT, CDR2 FNYEAQ (reference sequence). The CDR3 totals 14 residues. The CDR3 DNA reads TGTGCTAGCAGCTTGAACAGCCTGAACACTGAAGCTTTCTTT. Residues: CASSLNSLNTEAFF.

This rearrangement joins TRBV28 to TRBJ2-5; D is unresolved. CDR1 MDHEN and CDR2 SYDVKM come from the germline V gene. This CDR3 has 15 residues. V was cut by 8 bases and J by 2 bases, with 18 bases left in between. Here the CDR3 reads CASLPTWSDQETQYF. The CDR3 DNA is TGTGCCAGCCTTCCGACCTGGTCCGATCAAGAGACCCAGTACTTC.

In this sample, this clonotype turned up a few times. V is TRBV6-6 and J is TRBJ1-4; D not certain. This CDR3 region has 15 residues. Germline CDR1 is MNHNY and CDR2 is SVGAGI (reference sequence). Trimming shortened V by 2 bases and J by 7 bases, and 14 bases separated the two germline ends. CDR3 sequence (DNA): TGTGCCAGCAGTTACGAGCCCCCCCTAGGTGAAAAACTGTTTTTT. This encodes CASSYEPPLGEKLFF.

The table lists this clonotype with a few counts. J is TRBJ2-7 and V is TRBV20-1; D is perhaps TRBD1 (6 bases). Per the germline V gene, CDR1 is DFQATT and CDR2 is SNEGSKA (reference sequence). Trimming pared 4 bases from V and 3 bases from J, leaving 13 bases between. The CDR3 loop spans 13 amino acids. This chain's CDR3 is CSANSGQNYEQYV. Written as DNA, the CDR3 is TGCAGTGCTAATTCGGGACAAAACTACGAGCAGTACGTC.

This clonotype was counted a few times. The J gene is TRBJ2-1, the V gene TRBV12-3 or TRBV12-4, with TRBD2 as a possible D gene (5 bases). The length of the CDR3 is 13 residues. V was shortened by 6 bases and J by 6 bases, with 12 bases between the two germline ends. This CDR3 reads CASRTTGINEQFF. CDR3 coding DNA: TGTGCCAGCAGGACTACCGGGATCAATGAGCAGTTCTTC.

This clonotype turned up a few times. This sequence joins TRBV5-1 and TRBJ2-5; 8 bases map to TRBD1. The length of the CDR3 is 16 residues. Germline CDR1 reads SGHRS; CDR2 reads YFSETQ. Germline trimming cut 3 bases from V and 1 base from J; bases unmatched to any gene: 8. CDR3: CASSSSRDRLQETQYF. CDR3 in DNA: TGCGCCAGCAGCTCGTCCCGGGACAGGCTCCAAGAGACCCAGTACTTC.

V gene TRBV3-1 combines with J gene TRBJ2-7; 11 nucleotides match TRBD2. The CDR3 has 17 residues. Trimming removed 1 base from V and 3 bases from J; junction bases left unmatched: 8. CDR1 is LGHDT and CDR2 is YNNKEL in the germline V gene (reference sequence). CDR3 sequence reads: CASSQVGLAGGLYEQYF. DNA for the CDR3: TGTGCCAGCAGCCAAGTTGGGCTAGCGGGGGGCCTCTACGAGCAGTACTTC.

Here the CDR3 reads CASKDGGLNEQFF. For the CDR3, the DNA is TGTGCCAGTAAGGATGGAGGGTTGAATGAGCAGTTCTTC. The chain joins TRBV19 to TRBJ2-1, with D possibly matching TRBD2 (6 bases). Germline V lookup: CDR1 LNHDA, CDR2 SQIVND (reference sequence). This CDR3 is built from 13 residues. V was pared by 7 bases and J by 7 bases, with 14 bases between.

This clonotype was observed a handful of times. This chain uses TRBV4-1 with TRBJ2-5; 7 bases map to TRBD1. Per germline, CDR1 MGHRA and CDR2 YSYEKL. The CDR3 has 16 residues. Trimming removed 6 bases from V and 4 bases from J; junction bases left unmatched: 14. The CDR3 DNA reads as TGCGCCAGCAGGGGGATCCGGAAGGGACAGCTAGAGACCCAGTACTTC. Its protein product is CASRGIRKGQLETQYF.

The CDR3 DNA reads TGCGCCAGCAGTTATTGGGAACTAGCCAAAAACATTCAGTACTTC. Translating gives CASSYWELAKNIQYF. The chain is built from TRBV10-2 and TRBJ2-4; D is unresolved. The CDR3 loop spans 15 amino acids. Germline V CDR1 and CDR2: WSHSY, SAAADI. Trimming shortened V by 5 bases and J by 0 bases, and 11 bases separated the two germline ends.

This clonotype was detected a few times. The rearrangement uses TRBV4-3 and TRBJ1-1, with D unresolved. The CDR3 runs 16 residues. V shed 4 bases and J shed 1 base, with 16 bases lying between them. Germline assignment: CDR1 LGHNA and CDR2 YSLEER. The CDR3 DNA sequence: TGCGCCAGCAGCCCCGGGTACCCCACTGCGAACACTGAAGCTTTCTTT. Translated: CASSPGYPTANTEAFF.

This clonotype was counted at least ten times. The chain uses TRBV4-3 and TRBJ1-1; the D is unclear. CDR1 and CDR2 from the germline V gene are LGHNA and YSLEER. The CDR3 length is 15 residues. V lost 1 base and J 1 base, leaving 10 bases between the germline ends. As DNA, the CDR3 is TGCGCCAGCAGCCAAGGGTCAGTGACGAACACTGAAGCTTTCTTT. This encodes CASSQGSVTNTEAFF.

There are a few counts of this clonotype. The chain couples TRBV20-1 to TRBJ2-3; D call uncertain. Trimming took 0 bases from V and 2 from J, leaving 18 bases between them. The CDR3 runs 17 residues. In germline, CDR1 is DFQATT, CDR2 SNEGSKA (reference sequence). CDR3 nucleotide sequence: TGCAGTGCTAGAGACGTAGACGGTTTAGGGCACACAGATACGCAGTATTTT. Protein: CSARDVDGLGHTDTQYF.

This chain links TRBV4-2 with TRBJ1-6, with D tentatively TRBD1 (6 bases). The germline V and J ends were trimmed by 0 bases and 9 bases, with 18 bases remaining between them. The CDR3 runs 17 residues. Germline V gene data show CDR1 as LGHNA and CDR2 as YNFKEQ. In DNA, the CDR3 is TGTGCCAGCAGCCAAGAGGCGCGTGGGCGAGGGGGTTCACCCCTCCACTTT. Translated, it gives CASSQEARGRGGSPLHF.

This chain connects TRBV19 to TRBJ1-5; weak D call: TRBD1 (5 bases). CDR1 LNHDA and CDR2 SQIVND come from the germline V gene (reference sequence). V was shortened by 3 bases and J by 6 bases, with 12 bases between the two germline ends. CDR3 size: 14 residues. In DNA form, the CDR3 reads TGTGCCAGTAGTATCGGGCAGGGACCTCAGCCCCAGCATTTT. It encodes CASSIGQGPQPQHF.

In its sample, this clonotype was seen many times. V is TRBV4-1 and J is TRBJ1-4; D gene unclear. This CDR3 region has 14 residues. CDR1 and CDR2 from the germline V gene are MGHRA and YSYEKL. V was clipped by 3 bases and J by 3 bases, with 8 bases between them. CDR3 sequence reads: CASSQFRANEKLFF. In nucleotides, the CDR3 is TGCGCCAGCAGCCAGTTCAGAGCTAATGAAAAACTGTTTTTT.

This clonotype was counted only a few times. The chain combines TRBV5-5 with TRBJ2-7; 9 bases match TRBD1. The CDR3 is 16 amino acids. V was clipped by 4 bases and J by 0 bases; unmatched bases: 8. Germline V gene lookup returns CDR1 SGHKS and CDR2 YYEKEE (reference sequence). The DNA of the CDR3 is TGTGCCAGCAGCGCGTCTGGGACAGGGAGCTCCTACGAGCAGTACTTC. This gives the protein CASSASGTGSSYEQYF.

The sample holds many counts of this clonotype. J is TRBJ1-1 and V is TRBV5-1, with D uncertain. Germline CDR1 is SGHRS and CDR2 is YFSETQ. Deletions cut 2 bases from V and 1 base from J, with 6 bases between. The CDR3 runs 13 residues. The CDR3 nucleotides are TGCGCCAGCAGCTTCCGGGCGAACACTGAAGCTTTCTTT. Translating gives CASSFRANTEAFF.

The J gene is TRBJ1-4, the V gene TRBV7-9; the D gene is possibly TRBD1 (5 bases). The V gene's germline CDR1 is SEHNR and CDR2 FQNEAQ (reference sequence). Trimming pared 7 bases from V and 7 bases from J, leaving 13 bases between. The CDR3 sequence is 13 residues long. CDR3 bases: TGTGCCAGCACCCCGGGGGGTGGTGAAAAACTGTTTTTT. Amino acids: CASTPGGGEKLFF.

This clonotype was counted at least ten times. V usage is TRBV6-2 or TRBV6-3 and J usage is TRBJ2-1; 8 bases are shared with TRBD1. The CDR3 is 15 residues long. V dropped 5 bases and J dropped 4; count of bases not matched to a gene: 7. CDR1 MNHEY and CDR2 SVGEGT come from the germline V gene. This chain's CDR3 is CASSPRQGSYNEQFF. The CDR3 DNA is TGTGCCAGCAGTCCCCGACAGGGGTCTTACAATGAGCAGTTCTTC.